The sequence of this T cell receptor (beta chain) was determined in a study of blood T cell repertoires in COVID-19. Study background: Acute and convalescent COVID-19 samples came from the United States, Italy and Spain.

In the source study's methods: Reference gene primers were amplified, and this amplification served to estimate nucleated cell counts. Here immunoSEQ multiplex PCR was the method, and the copy in TCRdb shows in-frame clones only, minus some. D and trimming come from the DNA, and the V and J calls and clone size come from that table. The data hold 270,000 or so clones, with 70% to 85% observed a single time. Sequencing input: peripheral blood. The TCR was taken from a human donor with COVID-19, enrolled during active disease. The donor label of this sample is uncertain.

CDR3 loop: CASSVEVTSGIYEQFF. DNA for the CDR3: TGTGCCAGCAGCGTAGAGGTCACTAGCGGGATTTATGAGCAGTTCTTC. This rearrangement joins TRBV9 to TRBJ2-1, with 10 nucleotides matching TRBD2. Trimming at V came to 0 bases and at J to 8 bases, leaving 8 bases not matched to a gene. The CDR3 totals 16 residues. Germline values: CDR1 SGDLS, CDR2 YYNGEE.